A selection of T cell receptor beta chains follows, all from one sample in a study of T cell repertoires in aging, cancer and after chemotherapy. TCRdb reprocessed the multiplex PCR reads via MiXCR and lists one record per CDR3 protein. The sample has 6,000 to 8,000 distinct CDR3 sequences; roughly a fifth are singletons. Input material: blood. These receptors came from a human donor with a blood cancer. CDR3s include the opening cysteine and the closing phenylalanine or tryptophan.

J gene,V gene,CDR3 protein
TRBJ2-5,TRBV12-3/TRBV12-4,CASSLTLSGVETQYF
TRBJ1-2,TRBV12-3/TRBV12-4,CATEPPGAQGAGGYTF
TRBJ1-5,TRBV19,CASSIDGTVSPQHF
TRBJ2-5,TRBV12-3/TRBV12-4,CASSLAVQETQYF
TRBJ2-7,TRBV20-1,CSARAGLADLYEQYF
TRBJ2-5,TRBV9,CASSSTSSPHQETQYF
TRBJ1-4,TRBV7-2,CASSPPGQGGEKLFF
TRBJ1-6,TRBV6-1,CASSDWVGTDNSPLHF
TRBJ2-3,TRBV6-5,CASRRLAGGVNTQYF
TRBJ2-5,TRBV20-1,CSARTSGNPRETQYF
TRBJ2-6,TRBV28,CASNPLGGAGANVLTF
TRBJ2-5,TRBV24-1,CATTRDRENETQYF
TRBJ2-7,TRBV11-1,CASSLDISYEQYF
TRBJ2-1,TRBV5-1,CASSPTGGPYNEQFF
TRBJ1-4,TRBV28,CASRTDEKLFF
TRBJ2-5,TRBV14,CASSQSGTGLALETQYF
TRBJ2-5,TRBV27,CASRPRPGLAILETQYF
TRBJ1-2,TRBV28,CASSPRAGWDGYTF
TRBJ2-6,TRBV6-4,CAMTSGTPHNVLTF
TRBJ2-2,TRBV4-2,CASNKNPGTTNTGELFF
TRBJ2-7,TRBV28,CASSPIAGGPYEQYF
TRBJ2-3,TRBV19,CASSIAHAGGRDTQYF
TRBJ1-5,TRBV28,CASSSRQGVNRNQPQHF
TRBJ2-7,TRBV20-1,CSATGQGLAGGISYEQYF
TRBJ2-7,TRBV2,CASLQKSSSYEQYF
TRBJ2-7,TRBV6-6,CASSSPRTSDLEQYF
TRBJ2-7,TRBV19,CASSLVGSYEQYF
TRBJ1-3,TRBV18,CASSRGPNSGNTIYF
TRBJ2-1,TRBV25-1,CASSEGATNEQFF
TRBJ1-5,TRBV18,CASSPQGARNQPQHF
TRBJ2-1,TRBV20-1,CSAPSVVRNEQFF
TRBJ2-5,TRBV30,CAWNAGGETQYF
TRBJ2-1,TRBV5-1,CASSTSTGDNEQFF
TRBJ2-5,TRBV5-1,CASSLAAGGEETQYF
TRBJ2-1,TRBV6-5,CASSYSSSGYNEQFF
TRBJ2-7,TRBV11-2,CASSSRRGTSGSSYEQYF
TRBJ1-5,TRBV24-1,CATSLGTGRNQPQHF